The present entry profiles one T cell receptor beta chain with its context. Its antigen is undetermined. The protocol was immunoSEQ multiplex PCR, while the TCRdb copy is restricted to in-frame clones and leaves out a portion. The profile shows 95,000 to 150,000 clones, just under 90% of them singletons. This sample was taken from a study of radiotherapy plus CTLA-4 blockade in lung cancer. Study summary: Disease control reached roughly 33%, with objective responses in approximately 20%. Whole-study findings and limits: Reports identified early blood T cell clone dynamics, with interferon-beta, as the best response predictor. Following radiotherapy plus ipilimumab, tumor-derived TCR clones expanded in the blood.

V lost 0 bases to trimming and J lost 3 bases, with 13 bases between them. CDR1 and CDR2 (germline): SGHRS, YFSETQ. The CDR3 covers 15 residues. J is TRBJ2-7 and V is TRBV5-1; the D is unclear. The origin of this receptor is a human donor with non-small cell lung cancer that progressed on radiotherapy plus ipilimumab. Sequenced here: peripheral blood, sampled from a patient treated with radiotherapy plus ipilimumab. This CDR3 reads CASSLGQLKDYEQYF. The CDR3 DNA reads TGCGCCAGCAGCTTGGGGCAGCTAAAAGACTACGAGCAGTACTTC. Combining the CDR3 with reference TRBV5-1 and TRBJ2-7 gives the whole variable domain KAGVTQTPRYLIKTRGQQVTLSCSPISGHRSVSWYQQTPGQGLQFLFEYFSETQRNKGNFPGRFSGRQFSNSRSEMNVSTLELGDSALYLCASSLGQLKDYEQYFGPGTRLTVT.